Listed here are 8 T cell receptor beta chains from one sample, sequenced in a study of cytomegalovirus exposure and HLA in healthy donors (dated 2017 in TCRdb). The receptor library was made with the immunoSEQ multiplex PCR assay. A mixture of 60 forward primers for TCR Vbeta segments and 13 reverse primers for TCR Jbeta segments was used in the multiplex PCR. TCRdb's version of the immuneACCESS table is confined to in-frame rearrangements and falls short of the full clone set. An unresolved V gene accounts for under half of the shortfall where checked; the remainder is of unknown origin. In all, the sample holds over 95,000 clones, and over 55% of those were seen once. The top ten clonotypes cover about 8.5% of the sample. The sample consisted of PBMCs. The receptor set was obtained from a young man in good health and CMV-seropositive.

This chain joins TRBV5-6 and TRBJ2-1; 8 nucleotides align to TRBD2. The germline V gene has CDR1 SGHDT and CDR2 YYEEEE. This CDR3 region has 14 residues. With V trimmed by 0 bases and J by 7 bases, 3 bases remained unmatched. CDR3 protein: CASSLGLARNEQFF. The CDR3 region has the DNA TGTGCCAGCAGCTTGGGACTAGCGCGGAATGAGCAGTTCTTC.

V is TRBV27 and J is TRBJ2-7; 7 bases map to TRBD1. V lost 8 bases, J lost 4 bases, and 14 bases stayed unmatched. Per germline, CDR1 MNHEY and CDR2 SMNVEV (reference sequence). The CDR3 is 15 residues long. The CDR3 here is CASAFTRGQKYEQYF. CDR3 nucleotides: TGTGCCAGCGCCTTTACGAGGGGGCAGAAGTACGAGCAGTACTTC.

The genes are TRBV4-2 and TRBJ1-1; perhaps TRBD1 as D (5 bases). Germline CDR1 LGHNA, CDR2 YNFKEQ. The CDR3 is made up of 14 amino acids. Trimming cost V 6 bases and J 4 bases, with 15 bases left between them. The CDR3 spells CASRAERGFTEAFF. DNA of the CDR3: TGTGCCAGCAGGGCAGAAAGGGGTTTCACTGAAGCTTTCTTT.

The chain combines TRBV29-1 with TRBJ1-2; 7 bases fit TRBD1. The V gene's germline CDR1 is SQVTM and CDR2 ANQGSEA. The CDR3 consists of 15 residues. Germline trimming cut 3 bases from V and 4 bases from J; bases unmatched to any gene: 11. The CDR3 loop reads CSVDPPGQTLYGYTF. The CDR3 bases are TGCAGCGTTGACCCTCCGGGACAGACACTCTATGGCTACACCTTC.

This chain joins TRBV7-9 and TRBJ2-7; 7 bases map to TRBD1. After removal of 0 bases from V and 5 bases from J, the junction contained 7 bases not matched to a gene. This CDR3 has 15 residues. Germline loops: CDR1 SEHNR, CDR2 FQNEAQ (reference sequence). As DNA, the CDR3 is TGTGCCAGCAGCTTAGCTACAGGGGCTAAGGACGAGCAGTACTTC. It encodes CASSLATGAKDEQYF.

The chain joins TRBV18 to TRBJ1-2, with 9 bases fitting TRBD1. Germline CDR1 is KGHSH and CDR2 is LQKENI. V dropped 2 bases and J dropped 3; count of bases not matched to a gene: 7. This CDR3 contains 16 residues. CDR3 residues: CASSPGTGIGDYGYTF. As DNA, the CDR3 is TGTGCCAGCTCACCAGGGACAGGGATCGGTGACTATGGCTACACCTTC.

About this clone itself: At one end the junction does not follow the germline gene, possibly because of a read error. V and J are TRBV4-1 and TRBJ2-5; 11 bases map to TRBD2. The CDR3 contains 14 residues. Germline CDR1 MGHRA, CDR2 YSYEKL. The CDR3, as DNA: TGCGCCAGCAGCCGTGAGGCTAGCGGGGGGACCGCACACTTC. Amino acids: CASSREASGGTAHF.

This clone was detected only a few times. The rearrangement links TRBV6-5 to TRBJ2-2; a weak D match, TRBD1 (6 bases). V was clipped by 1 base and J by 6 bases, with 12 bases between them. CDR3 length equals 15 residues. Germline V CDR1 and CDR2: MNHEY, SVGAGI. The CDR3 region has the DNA TGTGCCAGCAGTTACTGGGGACACGGGGCCGGGGAGCTGTTTTTT. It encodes CASSYWGHGAGELFF.